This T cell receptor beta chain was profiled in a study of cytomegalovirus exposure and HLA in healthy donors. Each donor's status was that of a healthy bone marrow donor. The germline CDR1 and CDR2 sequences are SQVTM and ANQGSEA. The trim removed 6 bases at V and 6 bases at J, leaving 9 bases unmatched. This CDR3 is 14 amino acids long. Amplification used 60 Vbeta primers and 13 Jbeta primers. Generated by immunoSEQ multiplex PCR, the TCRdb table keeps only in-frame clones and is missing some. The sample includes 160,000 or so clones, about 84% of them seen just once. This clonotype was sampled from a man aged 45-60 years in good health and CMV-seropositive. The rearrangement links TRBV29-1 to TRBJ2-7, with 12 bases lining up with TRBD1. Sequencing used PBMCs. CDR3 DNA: TGCAGCGTCGATTTGGGACAGGGGGCCCTCGAGCAGTACTTC. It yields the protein CSVDLGQGALEQYF.